The T cell receptor beta chain under discussion was sequenced for a study of blood T cell repertoires in COVID-19. Allocation to cohorts depended on clinical history reported by the participants. About this clone: Other DNA sequences in this specimen translate into the identical CDR3.

The CDR3 has 13 residues. With 6 bases removed from V and 1 base from J, the gap between germline ends came to 9 bases. Germline CDR1 is KGHSH and CDR2 is LQKENI. As handled by the study authors: Estimated nucleated cell counts came from reference gene primer amplification. Generated by immunoSEQ multiplex PCR, the TCRdb table keeps only in-frame clones and is missing some. D and trimming were read from the DNA, whereas the V and J calls and clone size are those reported in that table. The data contain about 220,000 clones, 70% to 90% of them singletons. The sequencing sample was made of PBMCs or T cells enriched from blood (not recorded which). The TCR comes from a woman in her thirties or forties with acute COVID-19. V gene TRBV18 combines with J gene TRBJ1-1; tentative D call: TRBD1 (5 bases). The CDR3 DNA sequence: TGTGCCAGCTCTCCAGGACAGAACACTGAAGCTTTCTTT. Translating gives CASSPGQNTEAFF.